Sequencing of this T cell receptor (beta chain) was carried out in a study of response to subunit inactivated influenza vaccine. Study-level results: Authors suggested each seasonal influenza vaccination recruits few new T cells.

TCRdb re-called the RT-PCR reads with MiXCR, one entry per CDR3 protein. The sample lists 450,000 to 550,000 distinct CDR3 sequences; 25% were seen once. About this clonotype: Its matching antigen is unknown.

Trimming cost V 3 bases and J 2 bases, with 8 bases left between them. This CDR3 spans 12 amino acids. Germline assignment: CDR1 DFQATT and CDR2 SNEGSKA (reference sequence). The source is a man between 50 and 59 years old who received an inactivated influenza vaccine. This specimen was CD4+ T cells sorted from PBMCs, taken roughly 5 days after vaccination. The genes are TRBV20-1 and TRBJ2-7; tentatively, D is TRBD2 (5 bases). The CDR3 here is CSASPGTYEQYF. In DNA, the CDR3 is TGCAGTGCTAGTCCGGGAACCTACGAGCAGTACTTC.